The 8 T cell receptor beta chains in this list originate from one sample, sequenced in a study of blood T cell repertoires in COVID-19. The table came from immunoSEQ multiplex PCR; TCRdb's copy has only in-frame clones and leaves some out. The sample consists of hundreds of thousands of clones, just over 85% of them appearing once. The sequenced sample consisted of peripheral blood. The receptors were gathered from a woman in her thirties with active or convalescent COVID-19.

J is TRBJ1-1 and V is TRBV27; 10 positions match TRBD1. From germline, CDR1 is MNHEY and CDR2 SMNVEV (reference sequence). The CDR3 runs to 15 residues. The J segment lost 3 bases and the V segment lost 5 bases, leaving 6 bases of the junction unmatched. CDR3 bases: TGTGCCAGCAGTCCGGACAGGGGGTCGGACACTGAAGCTTTCTTT. Protein sequence: CASSPDRGSDTEAFF.

V usage is TRBV3-1 (or the pseudogene TRBV3-2) and J usage is TRBJ2-3, with 11 bases aligning to TRBD2. The J segment lost 1 base and the V segment lost 6 bases, leaving 0 bases of the junction unmatched. The CDR3 sequence is 14 residues long. Germline CDR1 reads LGHDT; CDR2 reads YNNKEL (reference sequence). CDR3: CASRTSGGTDTQYF. CDR3 nucleotides: TGTGCCAGCAGGACTAGCGGGGGCACAGATACGCAGTATTTT.

The chain has TRBV27 and TRBJ1-1; no reliable D call. V was clipped by 3 bases and J by 8 bases, with 13 bases between them. The length of the CDR3 is 13 residues. Germline assignment: CDR1 MNHEY and CDR2 SMNVEV (reference sequence). The CDR3 reads CASSFTGYPEAFF. CDR3 coding DNA: TGTGCCAGCAGTTTTACGGGTTACCCCGAAGCTTTCTTT.

The chain uses TRBV30 and TRBJ1-6; 8 positions agree with TRBD1. This CDR3 is 12 amino acids long. Looked up from germline, CDR1 is GTSNPN and CDR2 is SVGIG (reference sequence). J lost 9 bases, V lost 4 bases, and 2 bases had no gene match. DNA of the CDR3: TGTGCCTGGACAGGGGGCGGTTCACCCCTCCACTTT. Protein product: CAWTGGGSPLHF.

This clone was recorded only once. The J gene is TRBJ2-6, the V gene TRBV30; TRBD1 might be the D (5 bases). CDR3 length: 14 residues. Trimming shortened V by 6 bases and J by 0 bases, and 9 bases separated the two germline ends. Germline CDR1 GTSNPN, CDR2 SVGIG (reference sequence). As DNA, the CDR3 is TGTGCCTGTTCCAGGGCCTCTGGGGCCAACGTCCTGACTTTC. This sequence encodes CACSRASGANVLTF.

The chain is built from TRBV2 and TRBJ2-7, with 9 bases lining up with TRBD2. This CDR3 region has 15 residues. Germline-derived CDR1 and CDR2 are SNHLY and FYNNEI. The J segment lost 2 bases and the V segment lost 7 bases, leaving 9 bases of the junction unmatched. The CDR3 DNA reads TGTGCCAGCAAAACGGGTAGCGGGAGTACCTACGAGCAGTACTTC. Translation gives CASKTGSGSTYEQYF.

This chain uses TRBV29-1 with TRBJ1-2; the match to TRBD1 covers 8 bases. The ends lost 5 bases at V and 4 bases at J; junction bases unmatched: 9. The CDR3 has 14 residues. Germline V gives CDR1 SQVTM, CDR2 ANQGSEA. Written as DNA, the CDR3 is TGCAGCGTTCCCCGGGACAGGACTGGCTATGGCTACACCTTC. Protein: CSVPRDRTGYGYTF.

The CDR3 DNA sequence: TGTGCCAGTAGTGTAGGACAGGGGACTCCGTTGCCCCAGCATTTT. It codes for CASSVGQGTPLPQHF. The rearrangement uses TRBV19 and TRBJ1-5, with 9 bases aligning to TRBD1. Looked up from germline, CDR1 is LNHDA and CDR2 is SQIVND (reference sequence). The CDR3 runs to 15 residues. V lost 5 bases and J lost 9; bases outside the gene matches: 11.